Detailed here is one T cell receptor (beta chain). Its antigen is still unknown. From CD4+ cells came CD45RA+ naive and CD45RA-negative memory subsets. This specimen comes from a study of shared clonotypes between healthy human individuals. Study background: Donors had three CD4 naive, three CD4 memory, two CD8 naive and one CD8 memory plate apiece. General study results and limits: All-four-donor shared clonotypes had higher generation probabilities than non-shared clonotypes did. Naive subsets typically showed greater estimated richness than memory subsets.

The assay was immunoSEQ multiplex PCR, and TCRdb's table has in-frame clones only and misses some. The sample contains about 1.5 million clones, approximately 98% of which appear only once. The CDR3 contains 14 residues. Trimming pared 3 bases from V and 4 bases from J, leaving 12 bases between. The germline V gene encodes CDR1 MNHEY and CDR2 SMNVEV (reference sequence). The TCR was taken from a man aged 25 to 40 in good health. V is TRBV27 and J is TRBJ2-5, with D hard to call. Sequenced: naive CD4+ T cells sorted from blood. Subset of the sample: CD45RA+ positively selected. The CDR3 DNA reads as TGTGCCAGCAGTTTTCTACCTAACCGAGAGACCCAGTACTTC. The encoded protein is CASSFLPNRETQYF.